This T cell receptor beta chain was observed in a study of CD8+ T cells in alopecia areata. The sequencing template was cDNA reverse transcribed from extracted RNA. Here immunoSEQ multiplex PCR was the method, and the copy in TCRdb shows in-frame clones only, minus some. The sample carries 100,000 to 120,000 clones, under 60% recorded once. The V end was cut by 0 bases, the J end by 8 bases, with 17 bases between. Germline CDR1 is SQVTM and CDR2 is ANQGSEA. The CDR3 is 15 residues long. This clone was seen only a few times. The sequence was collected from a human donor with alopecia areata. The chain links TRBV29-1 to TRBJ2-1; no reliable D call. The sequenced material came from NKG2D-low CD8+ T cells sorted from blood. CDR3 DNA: TGCAGCGTTGAAGAGCGACTCTCCCAGGTCGATGAGCAGTTCTTC. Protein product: CSVEERLSQVDEQFF.